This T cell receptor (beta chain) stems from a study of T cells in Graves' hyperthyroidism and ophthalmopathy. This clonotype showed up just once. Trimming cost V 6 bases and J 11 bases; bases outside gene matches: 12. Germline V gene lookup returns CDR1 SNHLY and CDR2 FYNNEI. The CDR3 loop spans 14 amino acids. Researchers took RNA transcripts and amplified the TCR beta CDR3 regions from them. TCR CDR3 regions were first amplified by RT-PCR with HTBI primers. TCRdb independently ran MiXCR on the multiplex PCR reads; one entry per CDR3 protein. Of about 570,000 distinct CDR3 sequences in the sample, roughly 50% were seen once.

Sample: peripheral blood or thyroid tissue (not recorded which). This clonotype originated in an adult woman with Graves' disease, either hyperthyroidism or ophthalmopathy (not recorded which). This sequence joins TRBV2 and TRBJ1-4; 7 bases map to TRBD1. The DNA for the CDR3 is TGTGCCAGCAGACGAACAGGGGACCAGGGGAAACTGTTTTTT. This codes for CASRRTGDQGKLFF.